This TCR beta chain comes out of a study of vaccination effects on CD4 cells after COVID-19. Only in-frame clones appear in the TCRdb table, and some are missing; sequencing was by immunoSEQ multiplex PCR. Here the sample spans about 40,000 clones, approximately 70% being singletons. Isolation of CD4+ T cells took place after 10 to 11 days of culture. Participants received two doses of either the BNT162b2 or mRNA-1273 vaccine. As to this clone: Its target is unknown.

Losses at the gene ends were 0 bases for V and 2 bases for J; bases not matched to a gene: 8. From germline, CDR1 is SGHRS and CDR2 YFSETQ. The CDR3 is 18 residues long. This sequence joins TRBV5-1 and TRBJ2-7; 13 nucleotides match TRBD2. Specimen: CD4+ T cells from PBMCs cultured without peptide, collected after COVID-19 vaccination. The source is a human donor who received a COVID-19 vaccine. CDR3 loop: CASSLVWTSGGQPYEQYF. The DNA for the CDR3 is TGCGCCAGCAGCTTGGTTTGGACTAGCGGGGGACAACCCTACGAGCAGTACTTC.